Below, 30 T cell receptor beta chains from the same sample are listed, as sequenced in a study of T cells in Graves' hyperthyroidism and ophthalmopathy (dated by TCRdb to between 2019 and 2020). Library prep was done by multiplex PCR. The reads were generated on an Illumina HiSeq 2000. The TCR beta CDR3 regions were amplified from the RNA transcripts. For the first round of RT-PCR on the TCR CDR3, the HTBI primer set was used together with the Qiagen OneStep RT-PCR kit. In-frame beta chains were kept once TCRdb had trimmed the public reads at Q25 with fastp and called clones with MiXCR. Every entry covers one CDR3 protein and lists the most common genes and DNA from its rows. This sample comprises 650,000 to 800,000 distinct CDR3 sequences, 45% of them detected only once. Of the sample, less than 9% falls within the top ten clones. The specimen sequenced was peripheral blood or thyroid tissue (not recorded which). These receptor sequences come from an adult man with Graves' disease, either hyperthyroidism or ophthalmopathy (not recorded which).

On this clonotype itself: This may be a read error: a much more frequent sequence differs by one nucleotide. J is TRBJ1-2 and V is TRBV29-1; possible D gene TRBD1, 6 bases. V shed 0 bases and J shed 8 bases, with 13 bases lying between them. Germline CDR1 is SQVTM and CDR2 is ANQGSEA. The CDR3 spans 13 residues. In DNA form, the CDR3 reads TGCAGCGTTGAAGAGAACAGGGTTGAGGGCTACACCTTC. Translated: CSVEENRVEGYTF. The whole variable domain, remainder taken from reference TRBV29-1 and TRBJ1-2, is SAVISQKPSRDICQRGTSLTIQCQVDSQVTMMFWYRQQPGQSLTLIATANQGSEATYESGFVIDKFPISRPNLTFSTLTVSNMSPEDSSIYLCSVEENRVEGYTFGSGTRLTVV.

CDR3 coding DNA: TGCAGTGCCCCACTGGGCGCAGATACGCAGTACTTC. Protein: CSAPLGADTQYF. The chain recombines TRBV20-1 with TRBJ2-5; D gene unclear. The germline gives CDR1 DFQATT, CDR2 SNEGSKA (reference sequence). The ends were cut back, 6 bases at V and 11 bases at J, with 19 bases in the middle. The length of the CDR3 is 12 residues.

The chain employs TRBV2 and TRBJ1-1; TRBD1 is a possible D gene (5 bases). Germline assignment: CDR1 SNHLY and CDR2 FYNNEI. Trimming shortened V by 6 bases and J by 11 bases, and 19 bases separated the two germline ends. This CDR3 contains 13 residues. In DNA form, the CDR3 reads TGTGCCAGCAGCTACGACGGGGCCGTGGCGGCTTTCTTT. Its translation is CASSYDGAVAAFF.

This clonotype showed up many times. V usage is TRBV2 and J usage is TRBJ1-3; D ambiguous. The CDR3 runs 13 residues. V was trimmed by 9 bases and J by 4 bases, leaving 13 bases between them. Per the germline V gene, CDR1 is SNHLY and CDR2 is FYNNEI. This chain's CDR3 is CARRRTEGNTIYF. The CDR3, as DNA: TGTGCCAGGAGGCGAACGGAGGGAAACACCATATATTTT.

The rearrangement links TRBV5-1 to TRBJ2-5; a possible D gene is TRBD2 (6 bases). The CDR3 covers 17 residues. Trimming removed 7 bases from V and 5 bases from J, with 27 bases in between. The germline gives CDR1 SGHRS, CDR2 YFSETQ. DNA for the CDR3: TGCGCCAGCCGCGAGATTAAACGGGAGTTGGTGATGGAGACCCAGTACTTC. Translation: CASREIKRELVMETQYF.

This sequence joins TRBV12-5 and TRBJ1-2, with TRBD1 matching over 8 bases. Germline V gives CDR1 LGHNT, CDR2 FRNRAP. The CDR3 runs 13 residues. V dropped 1 base and J dropped 8; count of bases not matched to a gene: 3. The CDR3 DNA is TGTGCTAGTGGTTTGGCGTACAGGGGGGGCTACACCTTC. Its protein product is CASGLAYRGGYTF.

Turning to this clonotype: Since a much larger clone is just one base distant, this may be a read error. The CDR3 end shows no conserved phenylalanine or tryptophan, and so a read error is likely. The rearrangement uses TRBV7-9 and TRBJ1-1; D perhaps matches TRBD1 (5 bases). Germline V gene sequence: CDR1 SEHNR, CDR2 FQNEAQ (reference sequence). With 1 base removed from V and 0 bases from J, the gap between germline ends came to 12 bases. The CDR3 is 16 residues long. The CDR3: CASSLEVTEVNTEAFS. In nucleotides, the CDR3 is TGTGCCAGCAGCTTAGAGGTGACAGAAGTGAACACTGAAGCTTTCTCT.

The V and J genes are TRBV15 and TRBJ2-5, with a weak D call TRBD2 (5 bases). Trimming took 7 bases from V and 4 from J, leaving 19 bases between them. The germline gives CDR1 LNHNV, CDR2 YYDKDF (reference sequence). The CDR3 covers 15 residues. CDR3 bases: TGTGCCACCACCCGAGATGTGGGAGTATTAGAGACCCAGTACTTC. Translated, it gives CATTRDVGVLETQYF.

This rearrangement joins TRBV7-9 to TRBJ2-7; D gene unclear. V was clipped by 3 bases and J by 1 base, with 13 bases between them. CDR1 is SEHNR, CDR2 FQNEAQ, per germline (reference sequence). This CDR3 region has 15 residues. Here the CDR3 DNA reads TGTGCCAGCAGCTTGCCCAGGATCAAATCCTACGAGCAGTACTTC. Translating gives CASSLPRIKSYEQYF.

This clonotype was recorded only once. The chain recombines TRBV6-6 with TRBJ2-6, with TRBD1 identical over 10 bases. V dropped 5 bases and J dropped 2; count of bases not matched to a gene: 3. Germline CDR1 is MNHNY and CDR2 is SVGAGI (reference sequence). The CDR3 is 16 amino acids. CDR3 amino acids: CASSAGTGAGANVLTF. The CDR3 DNA reads as TGTGCCAGCAGTGCCGGGACAGGGGCTGGGGCCAACGTCCTGACTTTC.

The chain employs TRBV10-3 and TRBJ2-3; D call uncertain. CDR1 and CDR2 (germline): ENHRY, SYGVKD. This CDR3 has 14 amino acids. The V end lost 3 bases, the J end lost 6 bases, and 13 bases lay between the germline ends. CDR3 amino acids: CAISDGYSTDTQYF. The DNA for the CDR3 is TGTGCCATCAGTGATGGGTATTCCACGGATACGCAGTATTTT.

Only a few counts were recorded for this clonotype. J is TRBJ1-1 and V is TRBV10-3; D remains unclear. The CDR3 spans 11 residues. Germline lookup yields CDR1 ENHRY and CDR2 SYGVKD. Trimming removed 10 bases at V and 2 bases at J, with 8 bases between. As DNA, the CDR3 is TGTGCCAGTCAAAGTAACACTGAAGCTTTCTTT. It yields the protein CASQSNTEAFF.

The genes are TRBV7-8 and TRBJ1-6; 9 nucleotides agree with TRBD1. In germline, CDR1 is SGHVS, CDR2 FQNEAQ. V lost 4 bases and J lost 3; bases outside the gene matches: 1. CDR3 size: 15 residues. The CDR3 nucleotides read TGTGCCAGCAGCTCGGGACAGGGCTATAATTCACCCCTCCACTTT. Translation: CASSSGQGYNSPLHF.

The rearrangement uses TRBV7-2 and TRBJ2-2, with 7 bases identical to TRBD2. V dropped 5 bases and J dropped 7; count of bases not matched to a gene: 10. CDR1 and CDR2 from the germline V gene are SGHTA and FQGNSA. The CDR3 consists of 15 residues. In DNA, the CDR3 is TGTGCCAGCAGCCCATACAGCGGGGCGGTCGGGGAGCTGTTTTTT. It translates to CASSPYSGAVGELFF.

In regard to this clonotype: This clone may be a read error of a much larger clone one base away. The CDR3: CSARSTRDQETQYF. In DNA, the CDR3 is TGCAGTGCTAGATCCACGAGGGACCAAGAGACCCAGTACTTC. The chain employs TRBV20-1 and TRBJ2-5; D might be TRBD2 (5 bases). Per the germline V gene, CDR1 is DFQATT and CDR2 is SNEGSKA (reference sequence). The CDR3 extends over 14 amino acids. With 2 bases removed from V and 0 bases from J, the gap between germline ends came to 10 bases.

This sequence joins TRBV10-3 and TRBJ1-1; D may be TRBD1 (6 bases). The germline V gene encodes CDR1 ENHRY and CDR2 SYGVKD. The CDR3 length is 15 residues. Trimming shortened V by 2 bases and J by 4 bases, and 14 bases separated the two germline ends. CDR3 nucleotide sequence: TGTGCCATCAGTGAGGGACCAGGGGTAGGCACTGAAGCTTTCTTT. The encoded protein is CAISEGPGVGTEAFF.

The chain couples TRBV11-2 to TRBJ1-1; possibly TRBD1 for D (5 bases). V was clipped by 3 bases and J by 4 bases, with 9 bases between them. The CDR3 runs to 13 residues. Germline V gene data show CDR1 as SGHAT and CDR2 as FQNNGV. Here the CDR3 DNA reads TGTGCCAGCAGCTTCCAGGGTACCACTGAAGCTTTCTTT. It specifies CASSFQGTTEAFF.

This clonotype came up many times. The genes are TRBV15 and TRBJ1-2; D is ambiguous. Between the trimmed V and J ends, which lost 0 bases and 2 bases, there was a span of 4 bases. The germline gives CDR1 LNHNV, CDR2 YYDKDF (reference sequence). This CDR3 has 13 residues. The CDR3 DNA reads TGTGCCACCAGCAGAGACAGAAACTATGGCTACACCTTC. Residues: CATSRDRNYGYTF.

This sequence joins TRBV7-9 and TRBJ2-5, with 9 bases that match TRBD1. CDR1 is SEHNR, CDR2 FQNEAQ, per germline (reference sequence). With V trimmed by 4 bases and J by 3 bases, 12 bases remained unmatched. The CDR3 is made up of 17 amino acids. This CDR3 is CASSSTGGRVIKETQYF. The CDR3 nucleotides are TGTGCCAGCAGCTCGACAGGGGGAAGGGTAATTAAAGAGACCCAGTACTTC. The full variable domain, in which reference TRBV7-9 and TRBJ2-5 provide the parts outside the CDR3, is DTGVSQNPRHKITKRGQNVTFRCDPISEHNRLYWYRQTLGQGPEFLTYFQNEAQLEKSRLLSDRFSAERPKGSFSTLEIQRTEQGDSAMYLCASSSTGGRVIKETQYFGPGTRLLVL.

Notes on this clonotype: A read error is the likely source, as a far larger clone sits one nucleotide away. The chain joins TRBV10-3 to TRBJ1-2, with 7 bases lining up with TRBD1. Germline CDR1 and CDR2: ENHRY and SYGVKD. The CDR3 length is 13 residues. The J segment lost 4 bases and the V segment lost 5 bases, leaving 4 bases of the junction unmatched. CDR3 residues: CAISSGTAYGYTF. The CDR3 DNA follows: TGTGCCATCAGTTCCGGGACAGCCTATGGCTACACCTTC.

The rearrangement uses TRBV19 and TRBJ1-2; no definite D call. Trimming pared 7 bases from V and 4 bases from J, leaving 10 bases between. CDR3 length equals 12 residues. CDR1 LNHDA and CDR2 SQIVND come from the germline V gene (reference sequence). CDR3 region: CASTHTVYGYTF. DNA of the CDR3: TGTGCCAGTACCCATACAGTCTATGGCTACACCTTC.

This clonotype was recorded a few times. Here the CDR3 DNA reads TGTGCCAGCAGCTTAAAAGGCCAGGGTACTGGCGGCTACACCTTC. Translating gives CASSLKGQGTGGYTF. The genes are TRBV7-8 and TRBJ1-2; D perhaps matches TRBD1 (5 bases). Trimming took off 2 bases at V and 8 bases at J, with 18 bases between the two ends. Germline-derived CDR1 and CDR2 are SGHVS and FQNEAQ. The CDR3 loop spans 15 amino acids.

This clonotype has only a few counts. V and J are TRBV20-1 and TRBJ1-1; D not certain. The ends were cut back, 3 bases at V and 1 base at J, with 6 bases in the middle. Germline CDR1 is DFQATT and CDR2 is SNEGSKA (reference sequence). CDR3 length equals 12 residues. CDR3: CSASPPNTEAFF. As DNA, the CDR3 is TGCAGTGCTAGTCCGCCGAACACTGAAGCTTTCTTT.

The J gene is TRBJ1-4, the V gene TRBV10-3; 8 bases line up with TRBD1. CDR1 and CDR2 from the germline V gene are ENHRY and SYGVKD. There are 16 residues in the CDR3. The J segment lost 4 bases and the V segment lost 3 bases, leaving 7 bases of the junction unmatched. The chain's CDR3 is CAISELTGEGNEKLFF. The DNA for the CDR3 is TGTGCCATCAGTGAACTGACAGGGGAGGGTAATGAAAAACTGTTTTTT.

This chain connects TRBV2 to TRBJ1-2, with D possibly being TRBD1 (6 bases). Per germline, CDR1 SNHLY and CDR2 FYNNEI. The CDR3 spans 14 residues. The V end was cut by 10 bases, the J end by 8 bases, with 23 bases between. The CDR3 coding sequence is TGTGCCACCACCCTACTCGGAGAGGGGGAAGGCTACACCTTC. Translation gives CATTLLGEGEGYTF.

This clonotype turned up a few times. V and J are TRBV5-1 and TRBJ2-7; D gene ambiguous. The CDR3 loop spans 15 amino acids. Trimming shortened V by 1 base and J by 0 bases, and 11 bases separated the two germline ends. Germline V gene lookup returns CDR1 SGHRS and CDR2 YFSETQ. In DNA, the CDR3 is TGCGCCAGCAGCTTGAAGGGCCTAAGCTCCTACGAGCAGTACTTC. Translation gives CASSLKGLSSYEQYF.

This clonotype was counted a few times. The chain employs TRBV5-1 and TRBJ1-3; possible D gene TRBD1, 5 bases. The CDR3 length is 17 residues. The germline V gene has CDR1 SGHRS and CDR2 YFSETQ. Trimming took 2 bases from V and 0 from J, leaving 15 bases between them. CDR3 nucleotide sequence: TGCGCCAGCAGCTTATCGGGGGAGAAGAGCTCTGGAAACACCATATATTTT. This gives the protein CASSLSGEKSSGNTIYF.

This clonotype was seen a handful of times. This chain uses TRBV19 with TRBJ1-1; D unclear. From germline, CDR1 is LNHDA and CDR2 SQIVND (reference sequence). This CDR3 region has 12 residues. The V and J ends lost 0 bases and 7 bases respectively, with 6 bases between them. The CDR3, as DNA: TGTGCCAGTAGTATAGATCGAAGTGAAGCTTTCTTT. Residues: CASSIDRSEAFF.

Ten or more counts support this clonotype. The chain recombines TRBV29-1 with TRBJ2-2; 14 nucleotides agree with TRBD2. The V and J ends lost 7 bases and 7 bases, in that order; junction bases with no gene match: 2. This CDR3 region has 13 residues. The germline V gene has CDR1 SQVTM and CDR2 ANQGSEA. The CDR3 nucleotides are TGCAGCGCCGGACTAGCGGGAGGCGGGGAGCTGTTTTTT. Its protein product is CSAGLAGGGELFF.

This clonotype was detected many times. For the CDR3, the DNA is TGCGCCAGCAGTGACGGGGTTCTGGGCCAAGAGACCCAGTACTTC. This translates into CASSDGVLGQETQYF. The chain combines TRBV10-1 with TRBJ2-5, with D possibly being TRBD2 (5 bases). The V end lost 3 bases, the J end lost 1 base, and 12 bases lay between the germline ends. Germline lookup yields CDR1 WNHNN and CDR2 SYGVQD (reference sequence). This CDR3 is 15 amino acids long.